These 15 T cell receptor beta chains came from one sample sequenced in a study of CD8 T cells in Susac syndrome. An input of roughly 0.5 to 1 ug of RNA was subjected to reverse transcription using random hexamers. A single record per CDR3 protein comes from TCRdb applying MiXCR to the immunoSEQ multiplex PCR reads. The table lists some 120,000 distinct CDR3 sequences, about 92% of them singletons. The sample was CD8+ T cells from PBMCs. The source is a human donor with multiple sclerosis.

The CDR3, as DNA: TGCGCCAGCAGCGATCTCTTGGGTGGCCGGAAGAAAGCAGATACGCAGTATTTT. Translation gives CASSDLLGGRKKADTQYF. This rearrangement joins TRBV4-1 to TRBJ2-3; D is unclear. The CDR3 totals 18 residues. V was trimmed by 5 bases and J by 4 bases, leaving 25 bases between them. Germline V gene lookup returns CDR1 MGHRA and CDR2 YSYEKL.

The rearrangement uses TRBV3-1 and TRBJ1-1, with D uncertain. Per the germline V gene, CDR1 is LGHDT and CDR2 is YNNKEL (reference sequence). Between the trimmed V and J ends, which lost 1 base and 0 bases, there was a span of 9 bases. The CDR3 loop spans 15 amino acids. CDR3 region: CASSQGHPMNTEAFF. The DNA of the CDR3 is TGTGCCAGCAGCCAAGGGCACCCGATGAACACTGAAGCTTTCTTT.

The rearrangement joins TRBV14 to TRBJ2-1; no definite D call. The ends were cut back, 4 bases at V and 2 bases at J, with 12 bases in the middle. Germline lookup yields CDR1 SGHDN and CDR2 FVKESK. The CDR3 loop spans 15 amino acids. CDR3 in DNA: TGTGCCAGCAGCCTATACTCGTGGCCCTACAATGAGCAGTTCTTC. Translating it yields CASSLYSWPYNEQFF.

The chain has TRBV19 and TRBJ2-3; D remains unclear. CDR3 length equals 13 residues. The germline V gene encodes CDR1 LNHDA and CDR2 SQIVND (reference sequence). The V end was cut by 3 bases, the J end by 6 bases, with 10 bases between. CDR3 sequence: CASSIQVGDTQYF. The CDR3 coding sequence is TGTGCCAGTAGTATCCAGGTCGGTGATACGCAGTATTTT.

This chain connects TRBV9 to TRBJ2-7; D ambiguous. The CDR3 length is 13 residues. The germline V gene encodes CDR1 SGDLS and CDR2 YYNGEE. V was shortened by 5 bases and J by 2 bases, with 11 bases between the two germline ends. The CDR3 is CASSRGGAYEQYV. The CDR3 nucleotides are TGTGCCAGCAGTCGTGGCGGAGCCTACGAGCAGTACGTC.

The rearrangement joins TRBV7-6 to TRBJ2-1, with TRBD2 identical over 14 bases. J gave up 15 bases and V 5 bases, and 12 bases lay outside the gene matches. The CDR3 is 15 amino acids. Per germline, CDR1 SGHVS and CDR2 FNYEAQ. The CDR3 sequence: CASSPPGRGTSGRFF. CDR3 in DNA: TGTGCCAGCAGCCCACCCGGGCGGGGGACTAGCGGGAGGTTCTTC.

The V call is TRBV13, the J call TRBJ2-1; the D is unclear. The germline V gene has CDR1 PRHDT and CDR2 FYEKMQ (reference sequence). The length of the CDR3 is 12 residues. V was trimmed by 4 bases and J by 6 bases, leaving 7 bases between them. CDR3 sequence: CASSSIVNEQFF. The CDR3 DNA sequence: TGTGCCAGCAGCTCCATTGTCAATGAGCAGTTCTTC.

This sequence joins TRBV27 and TRBJ2-1, with 9 bases that match TRBD1. The V gene's germline CDR1 is MNHEY and CDR2 SMNVEV (reference sequence). V dropped 6 bases and J dropped 8; count of bases not matched to a gene: 14. There are 16 residues in the CDR3. The CDR3 loop reads CASSLTAGTGYHEQFF. CDR3 in DNA: TGTGCCAGCAGCCTTACGGCCGGGACAGGGTACCATGAGCAGTTCTTC.

The chain couples TRBV19 to TRBJ2-1; 8 bases fit TRBD2. Germline CDR1 is LNHDA and CDR2 is SQIVND (reference sequence). The CDR3 runs to 15 residues. V trimming: 3 bases; J trimming: 7 bases; junction bases outside the gene matches: 8. CDR3 nucleotide sequence: TGTGCCAGTAGTATCATCGGGAGGGCCGGGAATGAGCAGTTCTTC. Its translation: CASSIIGRAGNEQFF.

This chain connects TRBV12-3 or TRBV12-4 to TRBJ1-2; 7 bases align to TRBD1. V lost 2 bases and J lost 3; bases outside the gene matches: 6. The CDR3 totals 15 residues. CDR3: CASSLRLTGDYGYTF. CDR3 DNA: TGTGCCAGCAGTTTACGGTTAACAGGGGACTATGGCTACACCTTC.

The chain has TRBV13 and TRBJ1-6, with unresolved D. Trimming removed 2 bases at V and 6 bases at J, with 17 bases between. Looked up from germline, CDR1 is PRHDT and CDR2 is FYEKMQ (reference sequence). The CDR3 contains 17 residues. The CDR3 is CASSLSGNSYLNSPLHF. CDR3 nucleotide sequence: TGTGCCAGCAGCTTATCGGGTAACAGCTATCTTAATTCACCCCTCCACTTT.

The chain links TRBV14 to TRBJ2-7; D remains ambiguous. Germline CDR1 is SGHDN and CDR2 is FVKESK. V lost 9 bases and J 0 bases, leaving 18 bases between the germline ends. This CDR3 spans 15 amino acids. The CDR3 spells CARLYARPSSYEQYF. CDR3 nucleotides: TGTGCCAGACTTTACGCGAGGCCTAGCTCCTACGAGCAGTACTTC.

The chain is built from TRBV7-9 and TRBJ2-4, with 7 bases aligning to TRBD1. Germline lookup yields CDR1 SEHNR and CDR2 FQNEAQ (reference sequence). After removal of 5 bases from V and 6 bases from J, the junction contained 10 bases not matched to a gene. The CDR3 is 15 residues long. The CDR3 region has the DNA TGTGCCAGCAGCCTCATTACAGGGGACCCAAACATTCAGTACTTC. Amino acid sequence: CASSLITGDPNIQYF.

The rearrangement uses TRBV12-3 or TRBV12-4 and TRBJ2-5; D may match TRBD1 or TRBD2 (5 bases each). The CDR3 is 13 amino acids. The V end lost 6 bases, the J end lost 2 bases, and 10 bases lay between the germline ends. The CDR3 region is CASRPGPQETQYF. In nucleotides, the CDR3 is TGTGCCAGCAGGCCGGGACCTCAAGAGACCCAGTACTTC.

V gene TRBV7-2 combines with J gene TRBJ1-5; D remains unclear. Germline V CDR1 and CDR2: SGHTA, FQGNSA. The V and J ends lost 1 base and 0 bases respectively, with 13 bases between them. The CDR3 runs 17 residues. The CDR3 DNA follows: TGTGCCAGCAGCTTAGACAGCCTGGCCGATAGCAATCAGCCCCAGCATTTT. Amino acid sequence: CASSLDSLADSNQPQHF.